This note documents a single TCR beta chain sequence. The antigen remains unidentified. One junction end disagrees with the germline gene, perhaps due to a read error. An approximately 180 ng quantity of DNA, tens of thousands of T cell genomes, went into the sorted-subset replicate PCRs. TCRdb's table, derived via immunoSEQ multiplex PCR, lists solely in-frame clones and lacks some. Of around 550,000 clones in the sample, 95% are singletons; the top ten hold 0.095% to 0.14%. This specimen belongs to a study of shared clonotypes between healthy human individuals. Study-level points and caveats: When compared with the clonotypes that were shared by all four sorted-subset donors, the non-shared clonotypes turned out to have lower generation probabilities.

Only CD45RO-negative cells positively selected for CCR7 counted as naive CD8 cells, so terminally differentiated effector memory CD45RA+ cells were excluded. Germline V lookup: CDR1 MNHEY, CDR2 SVGAGI. This CDR3 is 13 amino acids long. What was sequenced was naive CD8+ T cells sorted from blood. This receptor was taken from a woman aged 25 to 39 in good health. This chain connects TRBV6-5 to TRBJ2-7; 9 bases agree with TRBD1. CDR3 in DNA: TGTGCCAGCAGTATCCGGGACAGGGCCTTCTGGGGCTTC. This gives the protein CASSIRDRAFWGF.